A selection of T cell receptor beta chains follows, all from one sample in a study of cytomegalovirus exposure and HLA in healthy donors. Repertoires were generated with immunoSEQ multiplex PCR, while TCRdb's copy carries only in-frame clones and drops some. The sample has some 210,000 clones, approximately 83% seen once. Sequencing was carried out using PBMCs. The origin of the receptors is a woman in her forties or fifties in good health and CMV-seropositive. Both conserved end residues are part of each CDR3. The order of the fields is J gene, V gene, clone size, D gene, CDR3 DNA, CDR3 protein. The D gene is left open where the match is weak. The listing skips clone size in some rows; elsewhere it reads once, few, many or a size class.

TRBJ2-1 | TRBV19 | - | TRBD2 | TGTGCCAGTAGTATTACTAGCGGGGGTAATGAGCAGTTCTTC | CASSITSGGNEQFF
TRBJ2-2 | TRBV19 | - | TRBD1 | TGTGCCAGTTGCCAACAGGGGGTGTACGACACCGGGGAGCTGTTTTTT | CASCQQGVYDTGELFF
TRBJ2-7 | TRBV30 | - | - | TGTGCCTGGAGTCTGACTCTAGCGAGCGAGCAGTACTTC | CAWSLTLASEQYF
TRBJ1-1 | TRBV29-1 | - | - | TGCAGCGTGTCATCGAACACTGAAGCTTTCTTT | CSVSSNTEAFF
TRBJ2-7 | TRBV7-2 | once | TRBD1 | TGTGCCAGCAGCCCCCAGACAGGGATCAGCTACGAGCAGTACTTC | CASSPQTGISYEQYF
TRBJ1-1 | TRBV11-3 | - | - | TGTGCCAGCAGCGATTCTAGTGAACTTGAAGCTTTCTTT | CASSDSSELEAFF
TRBJ1-4 | TRBV21-1 | - | - | TGTGCCAGCAAATTGACAGGGGGCAGTGAAAAACTGTTTTTT | CASKLTGGSEKLFF
TRBJ1-1 | TRBV7-6 | - | TRBD1 | TGCGCCAGCAGCTTAGCCCCGACAGGGGACACTGAAGCTTTCTTT | CASSLAPTGDTEAFF
TRBJ2-1 | TRBV7-2 | - | - | TGTGCCAGCAGCCGACCGCCGGGACATGACAATGAGCAGTTCTTC | CASSRPPGHDNEQFF
TRBJ1-4 | TRBV27 | few | TRBD1 | TGTGCCAGCAGTGACAGGGGAACGGCTAATGAAAAACTGTTTTTT | CASSDRGTANEKLFF
TRBJ1-2 | TRBV5-5 | - | TRBD1 | TGTGCCAGCAGCTCCAGGACAGGGGACTATGGCTACACCTTC | CASSSRTGDYGYTF
TRBJ2-7 | TRBV6-5 | - | TRBD1 | TGTGCCAGCAGTCCAGGGGGAGTCAGCTACGAGCAGTACTTC | CASSPGGVSYEQYF
TRBJ2-4 | TRBV7-3 | - | TRBD2 | TGTGCCAGCAGCCTAGCGGGGGGGCGTCAAAACATTCAGTACTTC | CASSLAGGRQNIQYF
TRBJ1-4 | TRBV6-6 | - | - | TGTGCCAGCAGTTACCTCGAGGGGGTTGAAAAACTGTTTTTT | CASSYLEGVEKLFF
TRBJ2-7 | TRBV7-2 | - | - | TGTGCCAGCAGCTTAGTAACGGAGGGACGCGAGCAGTACTTC | CASSLVTEGREQYF
TRBJ1-6 | TRBV7-3 | - | - | TGTGCCAGCAGCTTACACAGGGCCAATTCACCCCTCCACTTT | CASSLHRANSPLHF
TRBJ2-1 | TRBV4-2 | - | - | TGTGCCAGCAGCCAAGACCTAGATTGCAATGAGCAGTTCTTC | CASSQDLDCNEQFF
TRBJ2-1 | TRBV4-2 | few | - | TGTGCCAGCAGCCAAGAAACAGGACCCAATGAGCAGTTCTTC | CASSQETGPNEQFF
TRBJ2-1 | TRBV5-4 | - | TRBD2 | TGTGCCAGCAGCATAAGGACTAGCAGGCAGTTCTTC | CASSIRTSRQFF
TRBJ2-1 | TRBV2 | - | TRBD2 | TGTGCCAGCAGTGAAGTACTAGCGGGGAACAATGAGCAGTTCTTC | CASSEVLAGNNEQFF